These T cell receptor beta chains were read from a single sample in a study of blood T cells in healthy people across ages. TCRdb used MiXCR to reprocess the 5' RACE reads, holding one entry per CDR3 protein. The table records over a million distinct CDR3 sequences, approximately 38% of them present only once. Sequenced input: blood. These receptors came from a woman younger than 30 in good health. Both conserved end residues are part of each CDR3. The D gene is left open where the match is weak. The size of a clone is reported for some rows only, either as once, few or many, or as a class for expanded clones.

clone_size j_call d_call cdr3_length v_call cdr3_aa cdr3_nt
. TRBJ1-2 TRBD1 13 TRBV30 CAWRDRGVYGYTF TGTGCCTGGAGGGACAGGGGAGTTTATGGCTACACCTTC
. TRBJ1-5 . 15 TRBV7-8 CASSPAGGGNQPQHF TGTGCCAGCAGTCCCGCCGGAGGGGGTAATCAGCCCCAGCATTTT
. TRBJ1-2 . 12 TRBV9 CASSTRQCGYTF TGTGCCAGCAGCACCAGACAGTGTGGCTACACCTTC
. TRBJ1-5 . 15 TRBV27 CASSLDRSLNQPQHF TGTGCCAGCAGTCTCGATAGGTCCCTCAATCAGCCCCAGCATTTT
. TRBJ2-3 . 14 TRBV20-1 CSATGAGLTDTQYF TGCAGTGCTACGGGCGCGGGGTTAACAGATACGCAGTATTTT
few TRBJ1-5 . 13 TRBV2 CASSEYSNQPQHF TGTGCCAGCAGTGAATATAGCAATCAGCCCCAGCATTTT
many TRBJ2-4 . 15 TRBV7-2 CASSFTASGENIQYF TGTGCCAGCAGCTTTACGGCGTCGGGGGAAAACATTCAGTACTTC
. TRBJ2-1 . 13 TRBV29-1 CSGGAGFYNEQFF TGCAGCGGGGGGGCGGGTTTTTACAATGAGCAGTTCTTC
. TRBJ2-2 . 16 TRBV7-2 CASSLRGRSNTGEPFF TGTGCCAGCAGCTTACGAGGGAGATCAAACACCGGGGAGCCGTTTTTT
. TRBJ1-2 TRBD1 15 TRBV27 CASSPDRVHTSGYTF TGTGCCAGCAGTCCGGACAGGGTTCATACCAGTGGCTACACCTTC